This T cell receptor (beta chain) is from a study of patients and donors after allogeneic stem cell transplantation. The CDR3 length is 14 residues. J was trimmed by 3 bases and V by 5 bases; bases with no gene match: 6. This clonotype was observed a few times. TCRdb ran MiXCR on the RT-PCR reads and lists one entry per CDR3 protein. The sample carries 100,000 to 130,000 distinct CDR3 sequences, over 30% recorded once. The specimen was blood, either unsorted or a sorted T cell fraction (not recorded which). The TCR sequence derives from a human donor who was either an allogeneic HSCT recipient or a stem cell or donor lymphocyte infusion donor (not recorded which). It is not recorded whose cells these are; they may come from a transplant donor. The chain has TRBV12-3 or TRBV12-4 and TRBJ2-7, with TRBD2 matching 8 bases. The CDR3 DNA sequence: TGTGCCAGCAGTATCGGACTAGCAGGCTACGAGCAGTACTTC. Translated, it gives CASSIGLAGYEQYF.